This T cell receptor (beta chain) was retrieved from a study of blood T cell repertoires in COVID-19. Original processing methods: Estimation of nucleated cell counts was performed using reference gene primer amplification. Sequenced by immunoSEQ multiplex PCR; TCRdb stores in-frame clones only, minus some. The DNA was the basis for D and trimming; V, J and clone size are from that table. The profile shows about 50,000 clones, around 80% of them singletons. The germline gives CDR1 KGHSH, CDR2 LQKENI. The CDR3 is 13 amino acids. The V end lost 3 bases, the J end lost 3 bases, and 8 bases lay between the germline ends. In its sample, this clone was seen a few times.

This TCR derives from a man between 65 and 85 years old with acute or convalescent COVID-19. The sequencing sample was made of peripheral blood. V and J are TRBV18 and TRBJ1-2, with D hard to call. The CDR3 region is CASSPRQDYGYTF. The CDR3 DNA reads TGTGCCAGCTCACCTAGACAAGACTATGGCTACACCTTC.